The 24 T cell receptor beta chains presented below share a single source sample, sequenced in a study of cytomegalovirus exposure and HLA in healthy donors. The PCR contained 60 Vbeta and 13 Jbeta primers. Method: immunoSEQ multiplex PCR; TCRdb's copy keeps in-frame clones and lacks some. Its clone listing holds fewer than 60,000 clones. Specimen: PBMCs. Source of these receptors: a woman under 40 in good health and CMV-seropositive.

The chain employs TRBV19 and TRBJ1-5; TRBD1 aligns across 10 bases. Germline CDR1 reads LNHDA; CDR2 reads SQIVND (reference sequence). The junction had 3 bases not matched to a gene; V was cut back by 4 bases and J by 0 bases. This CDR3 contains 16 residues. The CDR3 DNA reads TGTGCCAGTAGTACCAGGACAGGGGGTAGCAATCAGCCCCAGCATTTT. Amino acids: CASSTRTGGSNQPQHF.

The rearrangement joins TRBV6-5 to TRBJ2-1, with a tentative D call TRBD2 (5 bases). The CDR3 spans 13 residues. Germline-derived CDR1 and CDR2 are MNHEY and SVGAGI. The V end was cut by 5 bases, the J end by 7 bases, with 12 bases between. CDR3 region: CASSPDGINEQFF. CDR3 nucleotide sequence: TGTGCCAGCAGTCCGGACGGGATAAATGAGCAGTTCTTC.

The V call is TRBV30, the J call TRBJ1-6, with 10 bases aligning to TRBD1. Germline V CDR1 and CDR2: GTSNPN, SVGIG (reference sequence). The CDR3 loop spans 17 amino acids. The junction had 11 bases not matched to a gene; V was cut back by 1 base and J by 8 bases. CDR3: CAWSAHRDRGFYSPLHF. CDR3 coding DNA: TGTGCCTGGAGTGCCCACCGGGACAGGGGTTTTTATTCACCCCTCCACTTT.

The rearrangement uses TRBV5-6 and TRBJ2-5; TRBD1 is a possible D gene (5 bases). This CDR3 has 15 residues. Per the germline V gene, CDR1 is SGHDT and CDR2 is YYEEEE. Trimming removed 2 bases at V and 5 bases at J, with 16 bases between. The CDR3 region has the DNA TGTGCCAGCAGCTTAGACCTTGCGACAGAGGAGACCCAGTACTTC. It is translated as CASSLDLATEETQYF.

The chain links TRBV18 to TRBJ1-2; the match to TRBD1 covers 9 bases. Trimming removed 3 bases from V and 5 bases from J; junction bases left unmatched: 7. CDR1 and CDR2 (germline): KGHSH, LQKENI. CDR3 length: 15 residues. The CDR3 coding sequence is TGTGCCAGCTCACCCTCCGGGACAGGGATTTATGGCTACACCTTC. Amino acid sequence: CASSPSGTGIYGYTF. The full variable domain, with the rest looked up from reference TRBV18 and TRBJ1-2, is NAGVMQNPRHLVRRRGQEARLRCSPMKGHSHVYWYRQLPEEGLKFMVYLQKENIIDESGMPKERFSAEFPKEGPSILRIQQVVRGDSAAYFCASSPSGTGIYGYTFGSGTRLTVV.

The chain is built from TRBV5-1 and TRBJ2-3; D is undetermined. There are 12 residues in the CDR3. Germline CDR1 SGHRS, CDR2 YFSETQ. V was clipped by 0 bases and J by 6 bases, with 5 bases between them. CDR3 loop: CASSLVRDTQYF. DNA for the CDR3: TGCGCCAGCAGCTTGGTCCGGGATACGCAGTATTTT.

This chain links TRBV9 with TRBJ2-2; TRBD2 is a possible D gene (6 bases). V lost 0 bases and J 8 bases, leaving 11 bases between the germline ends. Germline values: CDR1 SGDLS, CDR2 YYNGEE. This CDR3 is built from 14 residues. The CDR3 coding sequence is TGTGCCAGCAGCGTAGTGGGAGGCGGAGGGGAGCTGTTTTTT. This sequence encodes CASSVVGGGGELFF.

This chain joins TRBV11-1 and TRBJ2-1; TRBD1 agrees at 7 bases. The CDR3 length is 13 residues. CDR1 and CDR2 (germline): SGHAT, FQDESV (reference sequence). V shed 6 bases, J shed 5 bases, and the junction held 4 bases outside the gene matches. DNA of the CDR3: TGTGCCAGCAGACAACAGGGGAACAATGAGCAGTTCTTC. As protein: CASRQQGNNEQFF.

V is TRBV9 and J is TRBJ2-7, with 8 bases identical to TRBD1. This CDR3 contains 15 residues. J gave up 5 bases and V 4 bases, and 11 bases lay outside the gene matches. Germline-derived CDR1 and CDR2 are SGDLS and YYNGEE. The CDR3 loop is CASSPSPGTGHEQYF. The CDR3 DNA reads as TGTGCCAGCAGCCCGAGCCCCGGGACAGGCCACGAGCAGTACTTC.

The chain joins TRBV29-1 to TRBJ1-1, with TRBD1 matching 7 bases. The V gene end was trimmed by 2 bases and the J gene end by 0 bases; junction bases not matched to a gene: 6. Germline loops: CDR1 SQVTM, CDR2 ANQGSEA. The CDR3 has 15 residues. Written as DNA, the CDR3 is TGCAGCGTTGAAAGGGGGCAAATAGTGAACACTGAAGCTTTCTTT. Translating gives CSVERGQIVNTEAFF.

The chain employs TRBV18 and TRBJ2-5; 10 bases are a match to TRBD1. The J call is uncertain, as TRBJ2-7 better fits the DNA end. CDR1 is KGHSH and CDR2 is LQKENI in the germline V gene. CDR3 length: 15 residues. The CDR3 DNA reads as TGTGCCAGCTCAGATCGGGACAGGGGCACCTACGAGCAGTACTTC. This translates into CASSDRDRGTYEQYF.

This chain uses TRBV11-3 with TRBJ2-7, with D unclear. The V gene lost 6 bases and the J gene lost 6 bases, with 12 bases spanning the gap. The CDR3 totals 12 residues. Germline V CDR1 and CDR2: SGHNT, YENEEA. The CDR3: CASSYSPLEQYF. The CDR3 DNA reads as TGTGCCAGCAGTTATTCCCCTCTCGAGCAGTACTTC. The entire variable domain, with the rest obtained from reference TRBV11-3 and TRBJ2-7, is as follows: EAGVVQSPRYKIIEKKQPVAFWCNPISGHNTLYWYLQNLGQGPELLIRYENEEAVDDSQLPKDRFSAERLKGVDSTLKIQPAELGDSAVYLCASSYSPLEQYFGPGTRLTVT.

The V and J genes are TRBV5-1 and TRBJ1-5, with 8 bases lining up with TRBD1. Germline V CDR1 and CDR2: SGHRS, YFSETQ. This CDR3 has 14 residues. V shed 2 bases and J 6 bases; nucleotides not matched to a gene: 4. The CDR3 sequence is CASSFGTGTQPQHF. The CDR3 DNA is TGCGCCAGCAGCTTTGGGACAGGCACTCAGCCCCAGCATTTT. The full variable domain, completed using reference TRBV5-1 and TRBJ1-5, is KAGVTQTPRYLIKTRGQQVTLSCSPISGHRSVSWYQQTPGQGLQFLFEYFSETQRNKGNFPGRFSGRQFSNSRSEMNVSTLELGDSALYLCASSFGTGTQPQHFGDGTRLSIL.

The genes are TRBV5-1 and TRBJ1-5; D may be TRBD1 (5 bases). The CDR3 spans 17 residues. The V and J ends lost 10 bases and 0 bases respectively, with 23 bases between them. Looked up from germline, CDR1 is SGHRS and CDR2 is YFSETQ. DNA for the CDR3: TGCGCCCTAAAGGGGTCAGCCACGGGTTATAGCAATCAGCCCCAGCATTTT. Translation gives CALKGSATGYSNQPQHF.

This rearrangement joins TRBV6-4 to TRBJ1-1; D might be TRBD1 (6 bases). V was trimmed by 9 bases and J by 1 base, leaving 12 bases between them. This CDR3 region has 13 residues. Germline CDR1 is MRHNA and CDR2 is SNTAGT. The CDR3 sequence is CASAAQGNTEAFF. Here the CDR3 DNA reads TGTGCCAGTGCGGCACAGGGGAACACTGAAGCTTTCTTT.

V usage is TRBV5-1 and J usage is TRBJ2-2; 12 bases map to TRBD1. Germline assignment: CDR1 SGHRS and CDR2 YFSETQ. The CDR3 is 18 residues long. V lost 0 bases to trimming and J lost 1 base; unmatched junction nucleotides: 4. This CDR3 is CASSLEGQGARNTGELFF. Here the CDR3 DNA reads TGCGCCAGCAGCTTGGAGGGACAGGGGGCACGGAACACCGGGGAGCTGTTTTTT. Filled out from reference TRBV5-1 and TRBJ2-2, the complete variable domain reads KAGVTQTPRYLIKTRGQQVTLSCSPISGHRSVSWYQQTPGQGLQFLFEYFSETQRNKGNFPGRFSGRQFSNSRSEMNVSTLELGDSALYLCASSLEGQGARNTGELFFGEGSRLTVL.

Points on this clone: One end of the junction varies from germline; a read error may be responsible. The CDR3 protein is CASRGLADTSDNEQFF. The CDR3 DNA sequence: TGTGCCAGCAGGGGACTAGCGGACACCTCCGACAATGAGCAGTTCTTC. The rearrangement links TRBV28 to TRBJ2-1, with 11 positions matching TRBD2. The CDR3 has 16 amino acids. Looked up from germline, CDR1 is MDHEN and CDR2 is SYDVKM.

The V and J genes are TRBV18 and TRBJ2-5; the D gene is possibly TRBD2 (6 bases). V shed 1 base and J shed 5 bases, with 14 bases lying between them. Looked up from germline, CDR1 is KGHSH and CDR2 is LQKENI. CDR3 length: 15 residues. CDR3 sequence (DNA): TGTGCCAGCTCACCACAGACTAGTGGATGGGAGACCCAGTACTTC. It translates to CASSPQTSGWETQYF.

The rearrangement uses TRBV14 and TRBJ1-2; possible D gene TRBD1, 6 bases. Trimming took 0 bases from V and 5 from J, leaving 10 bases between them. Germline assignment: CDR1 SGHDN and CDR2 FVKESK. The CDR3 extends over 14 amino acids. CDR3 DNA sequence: TGTGCCAGCAGCCAAGATCGCAGGGGATATGGCTACACCTTC. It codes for CASSQDRRGYGYTF.

The CDR3 sequence: CASSSGVHGYTF. The CDR3 nucleotides read TGTGCCAGCAGCTCGGGAGTACATGGCTACACCTTC. This chain connects TRBV5-6 to TRBJ1-2; no definite D call. This CDR3 has 12 amino acids. From germline, CDR1 is SGHDT and CDR2 YYEEEE. The V end was cut by 3 bases, the J end by 6 bases, with 9 bases between.

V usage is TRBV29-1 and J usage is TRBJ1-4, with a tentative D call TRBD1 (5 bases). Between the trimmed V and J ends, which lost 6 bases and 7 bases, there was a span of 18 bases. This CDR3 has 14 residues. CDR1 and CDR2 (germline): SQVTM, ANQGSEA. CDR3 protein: CSVALGGFVEKLFF. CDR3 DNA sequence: TGCAGCGTCGCCTTGGGGGGGTTTGTTGAAAAACTGTTTTTT.

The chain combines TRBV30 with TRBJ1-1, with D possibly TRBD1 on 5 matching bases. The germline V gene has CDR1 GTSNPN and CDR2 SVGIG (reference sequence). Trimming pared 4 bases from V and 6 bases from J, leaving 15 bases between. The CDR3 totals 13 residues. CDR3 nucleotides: TGTGCCTGGATCCTCCAGGGTGCCGCTGAAGCTTTCTTT. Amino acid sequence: CAWILQGAAEAFF.

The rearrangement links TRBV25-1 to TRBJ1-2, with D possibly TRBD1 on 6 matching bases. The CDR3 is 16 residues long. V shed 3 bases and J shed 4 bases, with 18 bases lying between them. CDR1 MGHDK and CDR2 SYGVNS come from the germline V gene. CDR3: CASSDILDQTGYGYTF. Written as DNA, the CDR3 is TGTGCCAGCAGTGATATCCTCGACCAGACAGGCTATGGCTACACCTTC.

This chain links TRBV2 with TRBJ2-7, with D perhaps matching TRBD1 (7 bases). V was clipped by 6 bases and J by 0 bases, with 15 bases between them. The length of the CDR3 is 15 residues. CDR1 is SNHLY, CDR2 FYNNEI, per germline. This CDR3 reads CASSRGGTVSYEQYF. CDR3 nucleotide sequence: TGTGCCAGCAGCCGAGGGGGGACAGTCTCCTACGAGCAGTACTTC.